One and the same sample provided the 8 T cell receptor beta chains below, sequenced in a study of cytomegalovirus exposure and HLA in healthy donors. Profiled with immunoSEQ multiplex PCR; TCRdb holds only in-frame clones, not every one. This table holds fewer than 85,000 clones, 90% to 95% found once. The sample was PBMCs. These receptors were taken from a woman aged 18 to 35 in good health and CMV-seronegative.

The gene calls are TRBV11-2 and TRBJ1-5, with 11 bases fitting TRBD1. The junction had 7 bases not matched to a gene; V was cut back by 5 bases and J by 7 bases. The germline V gene has CDR1 SGHAT and CDR2 FQNNGV. This CDR3 region has 15 residues. The CDR3 loop is CASSDGQGAWQPQHF. The CDR3 coding sequence is TGTGCCAGCAGCGATGGACAGGGGGCTTGGCAGCCCCAGCATTTT.

The CDR3 spells CASTGGDRGLLGSYTF. The CDR3, as DNA: TGTGCCAGCACAGGCGGAGACAGGGGGTTGCTTGGGAGCTACACCTTC. This sequence joins TRBV2 and TRBJ1-2, with 9 bases that match TRBD1. Per the germline V gene, CDR1 is SNHLY and CDR2 is FYNNEI. With V trimmed by 7 bases and J by 9 bases, 18 bases remained unmatched. The CDR3 loop spans 16 amino acids.

V usage is TRBV5-1 and J usage is TRBJ2-5, with 7 nucleotides matching TRBD1. The CDR3 has 15 residues. The ends lost 5 bases at V and 6 bases at J; junction bases unmatched: 13. Germline CDR1 is SGHRS and CDR2 is YFSETQ. The CDR3 loop is CASSSNEGQMKTQYF. Written as DNA, the CDR3 is TGCGCCAGCAGTTCAAATGAGGGACAGATGAAGACCCAGTACTTC.

This clone appeared once. The chain has TRBV6-5 and TRBJ2-2; possible D gene TRBD2, 6 bases. The CDR3 spans 14 residues. V was cut by 2 bases and J by 5 bases, with 9 bases left in between. Germline lookup yields CDR1 MNHEY and CDR2 SVGAGI. The CDR3 nucleotides read TGTGCCAGCAGTTACCAGGAGGGGACCGGGGAGCTGTTTTTT. This translates into CASSYQEGTGELFF.

The chain employs TRBV9 and TRBJ2-7; D is perhaps TRBD1 (6 bases). The CDR3 extends over 15 amino acids. Germline CDR1 is SGDLS and CDR2 is YYNGEE. Trimming took 4 bases from V and 0 from J, leaving 14 bases between them. The CDR3 nucleotides read TGTGCCAGCAGCATTGGGACACTGAGCTCCTACGAGCAGTACTTC. Its protein product is CASSIGTLSSYEQYF.

Concerning this clone itself: Other DNA sequences in this sample translate to the same CDR3. This chain joins TRBV7-2 and TRBJ1-2, with TRBD1 identical over 9 bases. J gave up 7 bases and V 5 bases, and 5 bases lay outside the gene matches. The CDR3 is 13 amino acids. CDR1 and CDR2 from the germline V gene are SGHTA and FQGNSA. The CDR3 nucleotides are TGTGCCAGCAGCCCGGACAGGGGCAGTGGCTACACCTTC. Protein: CASSPDRGSGYTF.

The chain is built from TRBV5-1 and TRBJ2-3; the D gene is possibly TRBD2 (7 bases). Trimming removed 2 bases from V and 7 bases from J, with 17 bases in between. The CDR3 is 15 amino acids. Germline-derived CDR1 and CDR2 are SGHRS and YFSETQ. In DNA, the CDR3 is TGCGCCAGCAGCTTTTGGGGGGGGGCGAGGAATACGCAGTATTTT. Encoded protein: CASSFWGGARNTQYF.

V and J are TRBV7-2 and TRBJ1-3; no reliable D call. CDR3 length: 17 residues. V was trimmed by 3 bases and J by 4 bases, leaving 19 bases between them. Germline V CDR1 and CDR2: SGHTA, FQGNSA. CDR3: CASSFTPLRGPGNTIYF. The DNA for the CDR3 is TGTGCCAGCAGCTTCACTCCTCTTCGTGGGCCCGGAAACACCATATATTTT.